This T cell receptor (beta chain) was identified during a study of cytomegalovirus exposure and HLA in healthy donors. V lost 4 bases and J 2 bases, leaving 15 bases between the germline ends. The germline gives CDR1 SGDLS, CDR2 YYNGEE. CDR3 length equals 16 residues. Unrecorded immune exposure was likely among donors, who were nominally healthy when sampled. The PCR employed 60 Vbeta primers together with 13 Jbeta primers. Original processing notes: A follow-up analysis tallied approximately 85 million unique TCR beta chains, 8.5 million to 14 million shared. The protocol was immunoSEQ multiplex PCR, while the TCRdb copy is restricted to in-frame clones and leaves out a portion. V and J calls and clone size are those listed in that table; D and trimming were worked out from the DNA. Its table records about 130,000 clones.

Sequenced: PBMCs. The chain employs TRBV9 and TRBJ1-4; possible D gene TRBD1, 6 bases. The TCR sequence derives from a man in his forties or fifties in good health and CMV-seronegative. The CDR3 coding sequence is TGTGCCAGCAGCCAATTTTCACAGGGCACTAATGAAAAACTGTTTTTT. Its translation: CASSQFSQGTNEKLFF.